This T cell receptor (beta chain) was profiled in a study of cytotoxic CD8 clonotypes in ibrutinib-treated CLL. This CDR3 comprises 14 residues. The germline CDR1 and CDR2 sequences are MRHNA and SNTAGT. V lost 5 bases and J lost 7; bases outside the gene matches: 7. Cryopreserved PBMCs supplied roughly 1.8 micrograms of genomic DNA for TCR beta libraries. Repertoires were generated with immunoSEQ multiplex PCR, while TCRdb's copy carries only in-frame clones and drops some. The table has approximately 74,000 clones, 70% to 90% seen once. The sequencing used PBMCs, collected at disease progression, from a patient treated with ibrutinib. The sequence derives from a human donor with chronic lymphocytic leukemia. The genes are TRBV6-4 and TRBJ2-1; 8 bases fit TRBD1. The CDR3 loop reads CASSPGQGGNEQFF. The DNA for the CDR3 is TGTGCCAGCAGTCCCGGACAGGGCGGTAATGAGCAGTTCTTC.